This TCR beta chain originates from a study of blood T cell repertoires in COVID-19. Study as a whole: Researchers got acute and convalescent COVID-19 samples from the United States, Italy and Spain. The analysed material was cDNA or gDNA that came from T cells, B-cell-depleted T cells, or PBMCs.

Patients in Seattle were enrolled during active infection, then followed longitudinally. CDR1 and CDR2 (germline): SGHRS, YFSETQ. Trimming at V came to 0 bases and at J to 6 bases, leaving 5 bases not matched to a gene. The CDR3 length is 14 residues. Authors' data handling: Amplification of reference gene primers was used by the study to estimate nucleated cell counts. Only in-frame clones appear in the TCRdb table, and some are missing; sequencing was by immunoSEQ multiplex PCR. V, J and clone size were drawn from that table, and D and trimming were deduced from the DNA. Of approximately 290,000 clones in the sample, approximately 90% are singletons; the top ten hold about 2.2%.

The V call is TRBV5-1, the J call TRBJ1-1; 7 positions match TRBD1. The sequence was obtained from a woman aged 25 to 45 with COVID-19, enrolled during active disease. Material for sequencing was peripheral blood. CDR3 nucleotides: TGCGCCAGCAGCTTGGTTGACAGGGACGCTGAAGCTTTCTTT. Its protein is CASSLVDRDAEAFF.